Listed here are 27 T cell receptor beta chains from one sample, sequenced in a study of T cells in Graves' hyperthyroidism and ophthalmopathy (dated by TCRdb to the late 2010s). The library was produced with multiplex PCR. The reads were generated on an Illumina HiSeq 2000. Amplification of TCR beta CDR3 regions was carried out from RNA transcripts. The first round of RT-PCR for the TCR CDR3 was performed with the HTBI primer set and the Qiagen OneStep RT-PCR kit. Starting from the raw public reads, TCRdb applied fastp trimming at Q25, assembled clones with MiXCR and retained in-frame beta chains. Records with the same CDR3 protein are collapsed into one entry carrying the most frequent genes and DNA. Within this sample are about 400,000 distinct CDR3 sequences, with under 15% of them counted one time only. The ten biggest clones cover approximately 30% of the sample. Source material: blood. The receptors derive from a woman aged 30 to 39 with Graves' hyperthyroidism.

This clonotype was seen ten or more times. The genes are TRBV7-9 and TRBJ2-7, with D unresolved. V lost 4 bases, J lost 7 bases, and 11 bases lay in between. The germline CDR1 and CDR2 sequences are SEHNR and FQNEAQ (reference sequence). This CDR3 region has 12 residues. CDR3 in amino acids: CASSYFAGEQYF. The CDR3 DNA follows: TGTGCCAGCAGCTATTTTGCCGGGGAGCAGTACTTC.

This clonotype showed up just once. The chain has TRBV19 and TRBJ2-3; TRBD1 matches at 10 bases. This CDR3 spans 16 amino acids. Trimming took 5 bases from V and 6 from J; bases not matched to a gene: 11. The germline CDR1 and CDR2 sequences are LNHDA and SQIVND (reference sequence). The CDR3 loop is CASSHDIRQGADTQYF. In DNA, the CDR3 is TGTGCCAGTAGTCACGACATCAGACAGGGGGCGGATACGCAGTATTTT.

This clonotype was observed many times. The chain combines TRBV2 with TRBJ2-2, with D hard to call. This CDR3 region has 13 residues. Germline V gives CDR1 SNHLY, CDR2 FYNNEI. V lost 3 bases, J lost 4 bases, and 6 bases lay in between. In nucleotides, the CDR3 is TGTGCCAGCAGTGATCCCTTCACCGGGGAGCTGTTTTTT. Residues: CASSDPFTGELFF.

This clonotype was detected many times. The gene calls are TRBV5-1 and TRBJ2-1; 10 nucleotides line up with TRBD2. V shed 4 bases and J 0 bases; nucleotides not matched to a gene: 10. CDR1 is SGHRS and CDR2 is YFSETQ in the germline V gene. The CDR3 totals 18 residues. The DNA for the CDR3 is TGCGCCAGCAGCCAGAACGGACTAGCGGTTAGCTCCTACAATGAGCAGTTCTTC. It codes for CASSQNGLAVSSYNEQFF. The whole variable domain, filled in from reference TRBV5-1 and TRBJ2-1, reads KAGVTQTPRYLIKTRGQQVTLSCSPISGHRSVSWYQQTPGQGLQFLFEYFSETQRNKGNFPGRFSGRQFSNSRSEMNVSTLELGDSALYLCASSQNGLAVSSYNEQFFGPGTRLTVL.

This clonotype has a single count. The V and J genes are TRBV2 and TRBJ2-2, with 7 bases identical to TRBD1. The germline CDR1 and CDR2 sequences are SNHLY and FYNNEI. The J segment lost 6 bases and the V segment lost 7 bases, leaving 5 bases of the junction unmatched. The CDR3 runs 13 residues. The CDR3 loop is CASIVQGAGELFF. The CDR3 coding sequence is TGTGCCAGCATAGTCCAGGGGGCCGGGGAGCTGTTTTTT.

This clonotype turned up a few times. The rearrangement links TRBV28 to TRBJ1-1; D is unresolved. The CDR3 has 10 amino acids. Germline CDR1 is MDHEN and CDR2 is SYDVKM. V was cut by 6 bases and J by 7 bases, with 6 bases left in between. CDR3 sequence (DNA): TGTGCCAGCAGACAGTTTGAAGCTTTCTTT. Protein: CASRQFEAFF.

This clonotype was recorded many times. The rearrangement joins TRBV20-1 to TRBJ2-7, with 10 nucleotides matching TRBD2. V trimming: 6 bases; J trimming: 2 bases; junction bases outside the gene matches: 7. This CDR3 spans 14 amino acids. Per the germline V gene, CDR1 is DFQATT and CDR2 is SNEGSKA (reference sequence). CDR3 nucleotide sequence: TGCAGTGCGGCCGGGACTAGCGCAACCTACGAGCAGTACTTC. This codes for CSAAGTSATYEQYF.

There are a few counts of this clonotype. The chain uses TRBV28 and TRBJ2-7; 7 bases match TRBD2. V dropped 6 bases and J dropped 3; count of bases not matched to a gene: 11. The CDR3 is 15 amino acids. Looked up from germline, CDR1 is MDHEN and CDR2 is SYDVKM. The chain's CDR3 is CASRYISGPFYEQYF. The CDR3 DNA sequence: TGTGCCAGCAGGTATATTAGCGGGCCCTTCTACGAGCAGTACTTC.

This clonotype was recorded a few times. J is TRBJ1-1 and V is TRBV5-5; a possible D gene is TRBD1 (6 bases). Trimming stripped 4 bases from V and 0 bases from J, with 13 bases between. Per the germline V gene, CDR1 is SGHKS and CDR2 is YYEKEE (reference sequence). This CDR3 is 15 amino acids long. The CDR3 is CASSTPGQMNTEAFF. The CDR3, as DNA: TGTGCCAGCAGCACCCCCGGACAGATGAACACTGAAGCTTTCTTT.

Points on this clonotype: This clone may be a read error of a much larger clone one base away. The chain has TRBV6-1 and TRBJ1-1; D remains ambiguous. The CDR3 contains 13 residues. Trimming left V 5 bases short and J 1 base short, with 8 bases between. The germline gives CDR1 MNHNS, CDR2 SASEGT. The CDR3 region is CASSRVENTEAFF. CDR3 bases: TGTGCCAGCAGTAGGGTAGAGAACACTGAAGCTTTCTTT.

This chain joins TRBV7-8 and TRBJ1-6; no clear D gene. Trimming pared 8 bases from V and 5 bases from J, leaving 19 bases between. In germline, CDR1 is SGHVS, CDR2 FQNEAQ. The CDR3 sequence is 16 residues long. CDR3 residues: CASGKKRNFDNSPLHF. CDR3 DNA sequence: TGTGCCAGCGGAAAAAAAAGGAATTTCGATAATTCACCCCTCCACTTT.

This clonotype was seen repeatedly, ten times or more. The chain employs TRBV28 and TRBJ1-2; possible D gene TRBD1, 5 bases. The V end was cut by 1 base, the J end by 8 bases, with 11 bases between. The CDR3 spans 13 residues. Germline-derived CDR1 and CDR2 are MDHEN and SYDVKM. CDR3 DNA: TGTGCCAGCAGTTTATCAGGGAGCTGGGGCTACACCTTC. This encodes CASSLSGSWGYTF.

V is TRBV7-2 and J is TRBJ2-3, with 9 bases aligning to TRBD1. The CDR3 covers 13 residues. Germline V gene data show CDR1 as SGHTA and CDR2 as FQGNSA. V was clipped by 5 bases and J by 10 bases; unmatched bases: 7. CDR3 residues: CASSNTGGAPQYF. CDR3 DNA sequence: TGTGCCAGCAGCAACACAGGGGGCGCGCCGCAGTATTTT.

This clonotype was counted between two and nine times. The chain combines TRBV20-1 with TRBJ2-1; 8 bases are a match to TRBD2. Germline V gene lookup returns CDR1 DFQATT and CDR2 SNEGSKA (reference sequence). V shed 6 bases and J 7 bases; nucleotides not matched to a gene: 14. The CDR3 totals 15 residues. CDR3: CSANHRGGNGNEQFF. CDR3 DNA sequence: TGCAGTGCCAATCACCGCGGGGGGAACGGGAATGAGCAGTTCTTC.

This clonotype was seen many times. The chain recombines TRBV29-1 with TRBJ1-1; D is perhaps TRBD1 (5 bases). The CDR3 is 13 residues long. Between the trimmed V and J ends, which lost 7 bases and 0 bases, there was a span of 12 bases. The V gene's germline CDR1 is SQVTM and CDR2 ANQGSEA. CDR3 nucleotides: TGCAGCGCAGGGCGCAGATTGAACACTGAAGCTTTCTTT. The encoded protein is CSAGRRLNTEAFF.

Note on this clonotype: An end of the junction does not agree with germline; a read error may underlie this. J is TRBJ2-5 and V is TRBV19; 10 bases are shared with TRBD2. The germline V gene has CDR1 LNHDA and CDR2 SQIVND (reference sequence). The CDR3 length is 17 residues. The CDR3 region is CAISSRRSGRAGETQYF. Written as DNA, the CDR3 is TGTGCCATTAGTAGCCGACGCAGCGGGAGGGCGGGAGAGACCCAGTACTTC.

This clonotype appeared once. The chain joins TRBV7-9 to TRBJ2-1; TRBD2 matches at 10 bases. Germline V CDR1 and CDR2: SEHNR, FQNEAQ (reference sequence). The J segment lost 7 bases and the V segment lost 5 bases, leaving 14 bases of the junction unmatched. The CDR3 loop spans 17 amino acids. CDR3 nucleotides: TGTGCCAGCAGCCCTCGGAGGGCTAGCGGGAGTCGTAATGAGCAGTTCTTC. Protein: CASSPRRASGSRNEQFF. The full variable domain, its missing parts supplied by reference TRBV7-9 and TRBJ2-1, is DTGVSQNPRHKITKRGQNVTFRCDPISEHNRLYWYRQTLGQGPEFLTYFQNEAQLEKSRLLSDRFSAERPKGSFSTLEIQRTEQGDSAMYLCASSPRRASGSRNEQFFGPGTRLTVL.

This clonotype was counted many times. V and J are TRBV7-8 and TRBJ2-1; possible D gene TRBD2, 5 bases. V was trimmed by 4 bases and J by 7 bases, leaving 5 bases between them. Germline V gene lookup returns CDR1 SGHVS and CDR2 FQNEAQ. The CDR3 is made up of 11 amino acids. CDR3 in DNA: TGTGCCAGCAGCTGGAGGAATGAGCAGTTCTTC. This gives the protein CASSWRNEQFF.

This chain joins TRBV5-1 and TRBJ2-3; 7 bases fit TRBD1. Per germline, CDR1 SGHRS and CDR2 YFSETQ. Trimming at V came to 0 bases and at J to 4 bases, leaving 2 bases not matched to a gene. This CDR3 has 14 residues. The CDR3 sequence: CASSLGQGPDTQYF. CDR3 nucleotide sequence: TGCGCCAGCAGCTTGGGACAGGGTCCAGATACGCAGTATTTT.

This clonotype was seen a few times. The chain is built from TRBV5-5 and TRBJ2-7; no reliable D call. Germline lookup yields CDR1 SGHKS and CDR2 YYEKEE (reference sequence). CDR3 length equals 12 residues. Trimming cost V 4 bases and J 6 bases, with 11 bases left between them. CDR3 region: CASSLLGIEQYF. The CDR3 DNA reads TGTGCCAGCAGCCTCCTAGGAATCGAGCAGTACTTC.

This clonotype was seen only a few times. V gene TRBV6-1 combines with J gene TRBJ2-1, with unresolved D. Germline CDR1 reads MNHNS; CDR2 reads SASEGT. The CDR3 length is 11 residues. V was cut by 0 bases and J by 11 bases, with 5 bases left in between. The CDR3 bases are TGTGCCAGCAGTGAAGCCCTTCAGCAGTTCTTC. This translates into CASSEALQQFF.

In this sample, this clonotype turned up once. The V and J genes are TRBV4-2 and TRBJ2-7, with D unresolved. Looked up from germline, CDR1 is LGHNA and CDR2 is YNFKEQ. The V gene lost 0 bases and the J gene lost 6 bases, with 18 bases spanning the gap. The length of the CDR3 is 16 residues. DNA for the CDR3: TGTGCCAGCAGCCAAGAGTATTCCGGTCCCAGAGGCGAGCAGTACTTC. Protein product: CASSQEYSGPRGEQYF.

This clonotype was counted at least ten times. This chain connects TRBV18 to TRBJ2-5, with TRBD2 identical over 9 bases. CDR1 is KGHSH and CDR2 is LQKENI in the germline V gene. With V trimmed by 4 bases and J by 5 bases, 5 bases remained unmatched. The CDR3 runs 14 residues. In DNA, the CDR3 is TGTGCCAGCTCACTGCGGGAGGGAGGCGAGACCCAGTACTTC. Its protein product is CASSLREGGETQYF.

This clonotype was detected many times. The V gene is TRBV27, the J gene TRBJ2-3; D remains unclear. V was clipped by 4 bases and J by 4 bases, with 15 bases between them. Per germline, CDR1 MNHEY and CDR2 SMNVEV (reference sequence). This CDR3 is 15 amino acids long. In nucleotides, the CDR3 is TGTGCCAGCAGTTACACCGAGGTTGAGGCAGATACGCAGTATTTT. This translates into CASSYTEVEADTQYF.

The gene calls are TRBV19 and TRBJ2-1; D gene uncertain. The CDR3 totals 14 residues. V lost 5 bases and J 6 bases, leaving 14 bases between the germline ends. CDR1 LNHDA and CDR2 SQIVND come from the germline V gene (reference sequence). CDR3 region: CASSLGSWRNEQFF. The CDR3, as DNA: TGTGCCAGTAGTCTGGGATCTTGGCGCAATGAGCAGTTCTTC.

This clonotype has at least ten counts. CDR3 loop: CAWSEGGSTDTQYF. In DNA, the CDR3 is TGTGCCTGGAGTGAGGGGGGCAGCACAGATACGCAGTATTTT. The chain recombines TRBV30 with TRBJ2-3, with D perhaps being TRBD1 or TRBD2 (6 bases each). Trimming removed 1 base at V and 0 bases at J, with 8 bases between. The length of the CDR3 is 14 residues. Per germline, CDR1 GTSNPN and CDR2 SVGIG (reference sequence).

This clonotype has at least ten counts. CDR3 loop: CASSPYSGQVDLEQYF. Here the CDR3 DNA reads TGCGCCAGCAGCCCCTACTCTGGACAGGTGGATTTGGAGCAGTACTTC. This chain links TRBV5-1 with TRBJ2-7; 7 bases map to TRBD1. V lost 4 bases to trimming and J lost 7 bases; unmatched junction nucleotides: 17. The CDR3 totals 16 residues. Germline loops: CDR1 SGHRS, CDR2 YFSETQ.